A single sample is the source of the 3 T cell receptor beta chains below, sequenced in a study of CD8 T cells in Susac syndrome. It was with random hexamers that about 0.45 to 1 ug RNA was reverse transcribed. Each CDR3 protein gets one entry after TCRdb re-called the immunoSEQ multiplex PCR reads with MiXCR. The sample has approximately 150,000 distinct CDR3 sequences, approximately 93% seen once. Sequenced sample: CD4+ T cells from PBMCs. These TCRs come from a human donor in good health.

The CDR3 DNA is TGTGCCAGCTCACCGGGCACCCCGAGAGGCGAGCAGTACTTC. It specifies CASSPGTPRGEQYF. The chain carries TRBV18 and TRBJ2-7; D not resolved. The CDR3 has 14 residues. The germline V and J ends were trimmed by 3 bases and 6 bases, with 15 bases remaining between them. CDR1 KGHSH and CDR2 LQKENI come from the germline V gene. Complete variable domain (other parts from reference TRBV18 and TRBJ2-7): NAGVMQNPRHLVRRRGQEARLRCSPMKGHSHVYWYRQLPEEGLKFMVYLQKENIIDESGMPKERFSAEFPKEGPSILRIQQVVRGDSAAYFCASSPGTPRGEQYFGPGTRLTVT.

V is TRBV3-1 and J is TRBJ1-1; no clear D. The CDR3 is 14 amino acids. Germline loops: CDR1 LGHDT, CDR2 YNNKEL (reference sequence). Between the trimmed V and J ends, which lost 4 bases and 1 base, there was a span of 10 bases. The DNA for the CDR3 is TGTGCCAGCAGCCCTCGGATTACGAACACTGAAGCTTTCTTT. This gives the protein CASSPRITNTEAFF.

The chain carries TRBV20-1 and TRBJ1-3, with D hard to call. Trimming removed 3 bases from V and 4 bases from J, with 16 bases in between. Germline-derived CDR1 and CDR2 are DFQATT and SNEGSKA (reference sequence). The CDR3 is 15 amino acids. The CDR3 nucleotides are TGCAGTGCTAGGGCCCCGTTAGGGCTGGGAAACACCATATATTTT. Protein sequence: CSARAPLGLGNTIYF.